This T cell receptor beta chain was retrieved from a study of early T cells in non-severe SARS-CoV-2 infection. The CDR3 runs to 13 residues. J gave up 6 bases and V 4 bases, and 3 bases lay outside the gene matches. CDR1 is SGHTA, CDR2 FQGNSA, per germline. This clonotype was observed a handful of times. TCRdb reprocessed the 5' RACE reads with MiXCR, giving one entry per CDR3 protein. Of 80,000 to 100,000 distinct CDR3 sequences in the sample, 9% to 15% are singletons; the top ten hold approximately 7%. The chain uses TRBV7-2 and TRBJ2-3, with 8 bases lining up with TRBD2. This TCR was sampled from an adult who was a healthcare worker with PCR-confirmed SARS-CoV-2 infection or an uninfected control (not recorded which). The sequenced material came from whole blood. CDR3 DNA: TGTGCCAGCAGCTCGCAGCGGGGGGATACGCAGTATTTT. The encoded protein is CASSSQRGDTQYF.